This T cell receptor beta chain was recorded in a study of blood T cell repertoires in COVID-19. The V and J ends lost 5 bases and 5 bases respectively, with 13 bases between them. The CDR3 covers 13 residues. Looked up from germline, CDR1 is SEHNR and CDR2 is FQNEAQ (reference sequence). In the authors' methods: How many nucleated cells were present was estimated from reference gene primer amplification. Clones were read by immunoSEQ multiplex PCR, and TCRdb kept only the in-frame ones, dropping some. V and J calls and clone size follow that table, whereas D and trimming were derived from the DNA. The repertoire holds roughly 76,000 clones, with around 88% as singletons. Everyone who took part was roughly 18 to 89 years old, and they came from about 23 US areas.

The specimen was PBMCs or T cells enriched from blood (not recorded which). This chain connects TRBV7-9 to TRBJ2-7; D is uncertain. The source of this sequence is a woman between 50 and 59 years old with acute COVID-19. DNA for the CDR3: TGTGCCAGCAGCCTCATGGGCAACCACGAGCAGTACTTC. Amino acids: CASSLMGNHEQYF.